This T cell receptor beta chain was profiled in a study of blood T cells in healthy people across ages. For the study at large: About one barcoded beta molecule was captured per two T cells (by template switching).

Comment on this clonotype: Its cognate antigen is unknown.

General study results and limits: CMV status of donors was unknown, possibly confounding expanded clonotype changes.

It was with a sample-barcoded 5' primer and a J-beta primer mix that a second PCR of roughly 7 to 12 cycles was run. There were at least 3 million CDR3-containing paired-end reads obtained from each sample. TCRdb re-analysed the 5' RACE reads in MiXCR, keeping a single row per CDR3 protein. The table has fewer than 800,000 distinct CDR3 sequences, more than 40% seen once; the top ten hold under 35%. Isolating PBMCs gave at least 6.5 million of these cells per sample. The CDR3 has 14 amino acids. Germline CDR1 is MDHEN and CDR2 is SYDVKM. Between the trimmed V and J ends, which lost 7 bases and 4 bases, there was a span of 11 bases.

The source is a woman aged 60-75 years in good health. The sample consisted of blood. The rearrangement joins TRBV28 to TRBJ1-6; D possibly corresponds to TRBD1 (5 bases). The CDR3 coding sequence is TGTGCCAGCAAAGTAGGGGATTATAATTCACCCCTCCACTTT. Protein product: CASKVGDYNSPLHF.